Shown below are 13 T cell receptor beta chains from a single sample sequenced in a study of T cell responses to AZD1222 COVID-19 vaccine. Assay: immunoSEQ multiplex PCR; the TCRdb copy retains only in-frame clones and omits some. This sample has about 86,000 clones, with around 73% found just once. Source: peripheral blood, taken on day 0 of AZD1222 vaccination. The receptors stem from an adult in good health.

Here the CDR3 reads CAWSVRQTQYF. The CDR3 DNA sequence: TGTGCCTGGAGTGTAAGGCAGACCCAGTACTTC. V gene TRBV30 combines with J gene TRBJ2-5; D is ambiguous. The CDR3 has 11 amino acids. With 0 bases removed from V and 6 bases from J, the gap between germline ends came to 5 bases. CDR1 is GTSNPN and CDR2 is SVGIG in the germline V gene (reference sequence).

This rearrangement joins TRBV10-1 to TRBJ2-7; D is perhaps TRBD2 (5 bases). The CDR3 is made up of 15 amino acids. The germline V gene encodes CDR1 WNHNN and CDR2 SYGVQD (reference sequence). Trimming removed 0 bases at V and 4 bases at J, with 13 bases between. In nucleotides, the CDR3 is TGCGCCAGCAGTGAGTCTATCGGGGATGGTTACGAGCAGTACTTC. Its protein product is CASSESIGDGYEQYF.

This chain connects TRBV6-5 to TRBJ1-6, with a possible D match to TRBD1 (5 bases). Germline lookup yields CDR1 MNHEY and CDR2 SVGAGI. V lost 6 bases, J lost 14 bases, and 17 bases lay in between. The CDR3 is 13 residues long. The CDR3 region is CASRWGGNSALHF. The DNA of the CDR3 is TGTGCCAGCAGGTGGGGGGGAAATTCGGCCCTCCACTTT.

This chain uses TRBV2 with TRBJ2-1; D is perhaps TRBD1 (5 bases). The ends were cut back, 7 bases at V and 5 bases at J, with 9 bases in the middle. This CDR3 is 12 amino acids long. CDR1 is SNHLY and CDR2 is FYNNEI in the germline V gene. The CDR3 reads CASKGLDNEQFF. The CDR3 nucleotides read TGTGCCAGCAAGGGGTTGGACAATGAGCAGTTCTTC.

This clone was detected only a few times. The CDR3 here is CASSSILSYEQYF. The CDR3 DNA follows: TGTGCCAGCAGCTCGATACTATCCTACGAGCAGTACTTC. V is TRBV11-2 and J is TRBJ2-7; unclear D gene. Germline V gene lookup returns CDR1 SGHAT and CDR2 FQNNGV. The CDR3 has 13 amino acids. The V end lost 4 bases, the J end lost 1 base, and 8 bases lay between the germline ends.

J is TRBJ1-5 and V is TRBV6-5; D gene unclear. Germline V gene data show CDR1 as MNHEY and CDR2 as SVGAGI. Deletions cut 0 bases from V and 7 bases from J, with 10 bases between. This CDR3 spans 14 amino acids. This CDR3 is CASSYSTASQPQHF. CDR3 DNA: TGTGCCAGCAGTTACTCTACCGCCTCGCAGCCCCAGCATTTT.

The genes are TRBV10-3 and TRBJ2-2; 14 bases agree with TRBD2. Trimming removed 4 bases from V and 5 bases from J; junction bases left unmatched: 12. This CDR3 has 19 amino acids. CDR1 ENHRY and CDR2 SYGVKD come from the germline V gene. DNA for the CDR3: TGTGCCATCAGTGCCCGAGAGACTAGCGGGAGGGCGGATACCGGGGAGCTGTTTTTT. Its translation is CAISARETSGRADTGELFF.

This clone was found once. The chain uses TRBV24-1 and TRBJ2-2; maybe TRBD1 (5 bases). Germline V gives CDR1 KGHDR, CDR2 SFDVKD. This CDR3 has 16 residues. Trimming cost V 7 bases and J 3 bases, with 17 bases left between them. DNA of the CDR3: TGTGCCACCAGCCCCCCGAAGGGGCTATACACCGGGGAGCTGTTTTTT. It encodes CATSPPKGLYTGELFF.

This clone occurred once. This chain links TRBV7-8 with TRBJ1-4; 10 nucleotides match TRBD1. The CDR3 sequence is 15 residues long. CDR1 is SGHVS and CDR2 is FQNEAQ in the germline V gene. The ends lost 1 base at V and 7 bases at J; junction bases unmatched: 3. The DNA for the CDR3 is TGTGCCAGCAGCTTAGGACAGGGGGCGGGTGAAAAACTGTTTTTT. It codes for CASSLGQGAGEKLFF.

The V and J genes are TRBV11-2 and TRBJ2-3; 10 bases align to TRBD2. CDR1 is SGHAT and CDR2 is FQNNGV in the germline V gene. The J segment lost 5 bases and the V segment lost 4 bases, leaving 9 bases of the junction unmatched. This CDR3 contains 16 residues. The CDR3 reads CASSSTGGLAIDTQYF. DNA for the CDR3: TGTGCCAGCAGCTCCACCGGGGGACTAGCGATAGATACGCAGTATTTT.

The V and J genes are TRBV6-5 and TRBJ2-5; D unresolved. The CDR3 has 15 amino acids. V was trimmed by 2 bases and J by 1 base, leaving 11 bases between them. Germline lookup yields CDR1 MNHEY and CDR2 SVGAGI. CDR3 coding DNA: TGTGCCAGCAGTTACGCGGCAGCCCCCCAAGAGACCCAGTACTTC. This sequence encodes CASSYAAAPQETQYF.

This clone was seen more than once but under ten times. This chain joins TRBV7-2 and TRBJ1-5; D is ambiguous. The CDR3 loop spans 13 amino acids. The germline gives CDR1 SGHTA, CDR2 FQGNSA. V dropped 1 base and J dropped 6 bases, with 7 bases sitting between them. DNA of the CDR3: TGTGCCAGCAGCTTAGAAACCCGTCAGCCCCAGCATTTT. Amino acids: CASSLETRQPQHF.

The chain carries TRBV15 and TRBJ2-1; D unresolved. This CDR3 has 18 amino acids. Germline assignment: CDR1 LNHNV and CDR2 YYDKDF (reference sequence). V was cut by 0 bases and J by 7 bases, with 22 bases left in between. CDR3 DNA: TGTGCCACCAGCAGAGATGGGTTACTACTCCCGCCTAGGAATGAGCAGTTCTTC. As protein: CATSRDGLLLPPRNEQFF. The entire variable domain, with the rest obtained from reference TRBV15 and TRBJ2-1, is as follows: DAMVIQNPRYQVTQFGKPVTLSCSQTLNHNVMYWYQQKSSQAPKLLFHYYDKDFNNEADTPDNFQSRRPNTSFCFLDIRSPGLGDTAMYLCATSRDGLLLPPRNEQFFGPGTRLTVL.